What follows are 21 T cell receptor beta chains derived from one specimen sequenced in a study of blood T cell repertoires in COVID-19. Libraries were prepared by immunoSEQ multiplex PCR; TCRdb keeps only in-frame clonotypes and omits some of them. This table has fewer than 400,000 clones, around nine tenths appearing once. The sequenced sample was PBMCs or T cells enriched from blood (not recorded which). The receptor set was obtained from a man between 25 and 39 years old who had recovered from COVID-19.

J is TRBJ1-5 and V is TRBV4-1; no definite D call. This CDR3 is built from 15 residues. Per germline, CDR1 MGHRA and CDR2 YSYEKL. V lost 0 bases, J lost 5 bases, and 11 bases lay in between. CDR3 coding DNA: TGCGCCAGCAGCCAAGATCTTAGTAACCATCAGCCCCAGCATTTT. This gives the protein CASSQDLSNHQPQHF.

The chain's CDR3 is CASSEARTGGGRWTEAFF. The CDR3 bases are TGCGCCAGCAGTGAAGCCAGAACAGGTGGAGGGAGGTGGACTGAAGCTTTCTTT. The chain links TRBV10-2 to TRBJ1-1; maybe TRBD1 (5 bases). Germline V gives CDR1 WSHSY, CDR2 SAAADI. Trimming took off 3 bases at V and 5 bases at J, with 25 bases between the two ends. This CDR3 is built from 18 residues.

This clone is a singleton in its sample. The CDR3 reads CASSSRTGGWTDTQYF. The CDR3 nucleotides are TGTGCCAGCAGCTCCCGGACAGGGGGCTGGACAGATACGCAGTATTTT. This chain links TRBV5-4 with TRBJ2-3, with 11 positions matching TRBD1. The V gene end was trimmed by 3 bases and the J gene end by 3 bases; junction bases not matched to a gene: 6. Germline CDR1 SGHNT, CDR2 YYREEE (reference sequence). The CDR3 extends over 16 amino acids.

The V gene is TRBV28, the J gene TRBJ1-4, with 7 bases identical to TRBD1. The germline V gene encodes CDR1 MDHEN and CDR2 SYDVKM. CDR3 length: 13 residues. Trimming at V came to 6 bases and at J to 8 bases, leaving 6 bases not matched to a gene. DNA of the CDR3: TGTGCCAGCAGACGACAGGGTGAGGAAAAACTGTTTTTT. It translates to CASRRQGEEKLFF.

The chain carries TRBV7-6 and TRBJ2-5; 10 bases line up with TRBD1. CDR3 length: 14 amino acids. CDR1 is SGHVS and CDR2 is FNYEAQ in the germline V gene. With 5 bases clipped from V and 3 bases from J, the junction kept 3 bases outside the gene matches. In DNA form, the CDR3 reads TGTGCCAGCAGCCTGGGGACAGGGGAAGAGACCCAGTACTTC. Translated, it gives CASSLGTGEETQYF. Together with reference TRBV7-6 and TRBJ2-5, the CDR3 gives the full variable domain: GAGVSQSPRYKVTKRGQDVALRCDPISGHVSLYWYRQALGQGPEFLTYFNYEAQQDKSGLPNDRFSAERPEGSISTLTIQRTEQRDSAMYRCASSLGTGEETQYFGPGTRLLVL.

V is TRBV11-2 and J is TRBJ1-4, with 7 bases lining up with TRBD1. The CDR3 sequence is 15 residues long. Germline V gene lookup returns CDR1 SGHAT and CDR2 FQNNGV. Trimming at V came to 5 bases and at J to 8 bases, leaving 11 bases not matched to a gene. CDR3 protein: CASSTFRGLEEKLFF. The DNA of the CDR3 is TGTGCCAGCAGCACTTTCAGGGGGTTGGAGGAAAAACTGTTTTTT.

The rearrangement uses TRBV2 and TRBJ2-7; D is unresolved. CDR1 and CDR2 (germline): SNHLY, FYNNEI. Trimming stripped 6 bases from V and 0 bases from J, with 9 bases between. The CDR3 has 13 residues. The CDR3 spells CASRQRSSYEQYF. CDR3 DNA sequence: TGTGCCAGCAGACAGAGAAGCTCCTACGAGCAGTACTTC.

J is TRBJ1-1 and V is TRBV7-9; 11 positions agree with TRBD1. J was trimmed by 1 base and V by 8 bases; bases with no gene match: 3. Germline lookup yields CDR1 SEHNR and CDR2 FQNEAQ (reference sequence). The CDR3 contains 14 residues. The CDR3 coding sequence is TGTGCCAGCCGGGGGACAGGGGGGAACACTGAAGCTTTCTTT. It is translated as CASRGTGGNTEAFF.

The V call is TRBV30, the J call TRBJ2-4; 7 bases fit TRBD1. V shed 5 bases, J shed 0 bases, and the junction held 4 bases outside the gene matches. The CDR3 consists of 14 residues. The germline CDR1 and CDR2 sequences are GTSNPN and SVGIG (reference sequence). The CDR3 region has the DNA TGTGCCTGGGCCACAGGGGCAGCCAAAAACATTCAGTACTTC. Translating it yields CAWATGAAKNIQYF. The variable domain in full, with the rest retrieved from reference TRBV30 and TRBJ2-4, is SQTIHQWPATLVQPVGSPLSLECTVEGTSNPNLYWYRQAAGRGLQLLFYSVGIGQISSEVPQNLSASRPQDRQFILSSKKLLLSDSGFYLCAWATGAAKNIQYFGAGTRLSVL.

This sequence joins TRBV27 and TRBJ1-6; tentatively, D is TRBD1 (6 bases). CDR3 length: 14 amino acids. V was cut by 3 bases and J by 5 bases, with 8 bases left in between. Germline V CDR1 and CDR2: MNHEY, SMNVEV (reference sequence). The CDR3 DNA is TGTGCCAGCAGTTTTTCAGGGGATAATTCACCCCTCCACTTT. This encodes CASSFSGDNSPLHF.

The chain carries TRBV5-6 and TRBJ2-7; D may be TRBD1 (5 bases). V was cut by 4 bases and J by 2 bases, with 10 bases left in between. The V gene's germline CDR1 is SGHDT and CDR2 YYEEEE. CDR3 size: 13 residues. This CDR3 reads CASSQTGTYEQYF. CDR3 bases: TGTGCCAGCAGCCAAACAGGTACCTACGAGCAGTACTTC.

This clone was observed a single time. V is TRBV11-2 and J is TRBJ2-7; 7 bases map to TRBD1. Trimming took 1 base from V and 6 from J; bases not matched to a gene: 9. This CDR3 is 15 amino acids long. Germline CDR1 and CDR2: SGHAT and FQNNGV. Here the CDR3 reads CASSLGGWSGGEQYF. In DNA form, the CDR3 reads TGTGCCAGCAGCTTAGGCGGTTGGTCAGGGGGCGAGCAGTACTTC.

This chain uses TRBV28 with TRBJ2-6; TRBD2 might be the D (5 bases). This CDR3 has 15 amino acids. Trimming left V 2 bases short and J 0 bases short, with 5 bases between. Germline V gene data show CDR1 as MDHEN and CDR2 as SYDVKM. CDR3 in amino acids: CASSLAGSGANVLTF. In DNA form, the CDR3 reads TGTGCCAGCAGTTTAGCGGGCTCTGGGGCCAACGTCCTGACTTTC.

This chain joins TRBV9 and TRBJ1-1; weak D call: TRBD1 (6 bases). There are 14 residues in the CDR3. Germline V gives CDR1 SGDLS, CDR2 YYNGEE. With 3 bases removed from V and 0 bases from J, the gap between germline ends came to 9 bases. The CDR3 loop is CASSEQGMNTEAFF. DNA of the CDR3: TGTGCCAGCAGCGAGCAGGGGATGAACACTGAAGCTTTCTTT.

The rearrangement joins TRBV6-5 to TRBJ2-6, with D maybe TRBD2 (6 bases). Trimming left V 6 bases short and J 4 bases short, with 10 bases between. The germline V gene encodes CDR1 MNHEY and CDR2 SVGAGI. This CDR3 is built from 14 residues. CDR3 sequence (DNA): TGTGCCAGCAGCTGGGCGGGGGGGGCCAACGTCCTGACTTTC. Translation gives CASSWAGGANVLTF.

This clone was observed a single time. The CDR3 sequence: CASSEATGGYEQYF. The CDR3 bases are TGTGCCAGCAGTGAAGCAACAGGGGGCTACGAGCAGTACTTC. The chain has TRBV6-1 and TRBJ2-7, with TRBD1 matching 8 bases. The length of the CDR3 is 14 residues. The germline V gene encodes CDR1 MNHNS and CDR2 SASEGT. J was trimmed by 3 bases and V by 0 bases; bases with no gene match: 1.

This sequence joins TRBV5-6 and TRBJ1-4; D may be TRBD1 (5 bases). The V gene's germline CDR1 is SGHDT and CDR2 YYEEEE. The CDR3 covers 15 residues. V was pared by 3 bases and J by 10 bases, with 19 bases between. The CDR3, as DNA: TGTGCCAGCAGCTCCCGGCAGGGTTTGGCTGGAAAACTGTTTTTT. It codes for CASSSRQGLAGKLFF. Complete variable domain (other parts from reference TRBV5-6 and TRBJ1-4): DAGVTQSPTHLIKTRGQQVTLRCSPKSGHDTVSWYQQALGQGPQFIFQYYEEEERQRGNFPDRFSGHQFPNYSSELNVNALLLGDSALYLCASSSRQGLAGKLFFGSGTQLSVL.

The CDR3 nucleotides are TGTGCCAGCAGCTTGGTGGGGAGACGAGAACAAGAGACCCAGTACTTC. Its translation: CASSLVGRREQETQYF. The V and J genes are TRBV5-6 and TRBJ2-5; D is perhaps TRBD2 (5 bases). Germline V gene lookup returns CDR1 SGHDT and CDR2 YYEEEE. Trimming left V 0 bases short and J 2 bases short, with 14 bases between. The length of the CDR3 is 16 residues. The full variable domain, with the rest looked up from reference TRBV5-6 and TRBJ2-5, is DAGVTQSPTHLIKTRGQQVTLRCSPKSGHDTVSWYQQALGQGPQFIFQYYEEEERQRGNFPDRFSGHQFPNYSSELNVNALLLGDSALYLCASSLVGRREQETQYFGPGTRLLVL.

The CDR3 loop is CASSLRSGTLGGYTF. The CDR3, as DNA: TGTGCCAGCAGCTTGAGGTCTGGGACTCTGGGAGGCTACACCTTC. The chain is built from TRBV5-6 and TRBJ1-2; perhaps TRBD1 as D (5 bases). Deletions cut 1 base from V and 8 bases from J, with 18 bases between. This CDR3 has 15 residues. The germline CDR1 and CDR2 sequences are SGHDT and YYEEEE.

The chain links TRBV29-1 to TRBJ2-7; D is tentatively TRBD1 or TRBD2 (5 bases each). Germline V gene lookup returns CDR1 SQVTM and CDR2 ANQGSEA. With 5 bases removed from V and 4 bases from J, the gap between germline ends came to 24 bases. CDR3 length equals 16 residues. CDR3 in DNA: TGCAGCGTTAAAGGGACGGACTCACTCTGGGGTTACGAGCAGTACTTC. Translating it yields CSVKGTDSLWGYEQYF.

This sequence joins TRBV5-4 and TRBJ2-5; 9 bases map to TRBD2. CDR3 length: 15 amino acids. The J segment lost 4 bases and the V segment lost 0 bases, leaving 4 bases of the junction unmatched. Per germline, CDR1 SGHNT and CDR2 YYREEE (reference sequence). The CDR3 reads CASSLDAGGTETQYF. The CDR3 DNA reads as TGTGCCAGCAGCTTGGATGCGGGGGGGACAGAGACCCAGTACTTC.